The T cell receptor beta chain described here comes from a study of blood T cell repertoires in COVID-19. The overall study: PBMCs, B-cell-depleted T cells, or T cells provided the cDNA or gDNA that made up the material.

Per the authors' pipeline: Reference gene primer amplification yielded estimated nucleated cell counts. Using immunoSEQ multiplex PCR, the repertoire was profiled, and TCRdb retains in-frame clones only, with some absent. The V and J calls and clone size are taken from that table; D and trimming were inferred from the DNA. The sample includes around 250,000 clones, around 83% of them seen just once. V dropped 1 base and J dropped 8 bases, with 15 bases sitting between them. The CDR3 runs 15 residues. The V gene's germline CDR1 is LGHDT and CDR2 YNNKEL (reference sequence). Sequencing used peripheral blood. The chain couples TRBV3-1 (or the pseudogene TRBV3-2) to TRBJ2-4; D possibly corresponds to TRBD2 (5 bases). The sequence was obtained from a woman between 18 and 30 years old with acute or convalescent COVID-19. The CDR3 loop is CASSQVSLRADIQYF. The CDR3, as DNA: TGTGCCAGCAGCCAAGTAAGTTTGAGAGCGGACATTCAGTACTTC.